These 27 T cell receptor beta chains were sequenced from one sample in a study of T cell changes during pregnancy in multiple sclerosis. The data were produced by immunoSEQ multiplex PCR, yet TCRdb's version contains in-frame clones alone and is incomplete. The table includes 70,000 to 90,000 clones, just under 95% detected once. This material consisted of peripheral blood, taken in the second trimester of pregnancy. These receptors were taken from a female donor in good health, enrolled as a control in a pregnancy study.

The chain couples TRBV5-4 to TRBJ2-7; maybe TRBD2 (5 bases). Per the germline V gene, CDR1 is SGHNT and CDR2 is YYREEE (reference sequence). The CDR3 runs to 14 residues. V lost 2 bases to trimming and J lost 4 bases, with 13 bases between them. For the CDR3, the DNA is TGTGCCAGCAGCTTACCCGAGGGTACGTACGAGCAGTACTTC. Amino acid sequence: CASSLPEGTYEQYF. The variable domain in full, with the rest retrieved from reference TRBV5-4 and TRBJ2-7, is ETGVTQSPTHLIKTRGQQVTLRCSSQSGHNTVSWYQQALGQGPQFIFQYYREEENGRGNFPPRFSGLQFPNYSSELNVNALELDDSALYLCASSLPEGTYEQYFGPGTRLTVT.

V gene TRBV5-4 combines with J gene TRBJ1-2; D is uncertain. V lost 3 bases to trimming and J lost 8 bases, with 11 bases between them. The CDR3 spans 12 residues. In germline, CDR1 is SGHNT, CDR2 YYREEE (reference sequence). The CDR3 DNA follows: TGTGCCAGCAGCTCTGCGATGGGCGGCTACACCTTC. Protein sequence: CASSSAMGGYTF.

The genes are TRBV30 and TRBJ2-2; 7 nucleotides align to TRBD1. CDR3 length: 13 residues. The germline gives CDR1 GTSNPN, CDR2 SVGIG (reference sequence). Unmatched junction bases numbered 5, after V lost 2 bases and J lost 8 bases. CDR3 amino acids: CAWSYKQGGELFF. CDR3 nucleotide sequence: TGTGCCTGGAGTTATAAACAGGGGGGGGAGCTGTTTTTT.

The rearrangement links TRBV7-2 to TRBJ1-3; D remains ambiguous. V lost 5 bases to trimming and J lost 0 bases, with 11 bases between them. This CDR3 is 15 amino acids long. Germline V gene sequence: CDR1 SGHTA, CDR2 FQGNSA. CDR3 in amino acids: CASSPRSPSGNTIYF. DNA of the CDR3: TGTGCCAGCAGCCCCCGGTCACCCTCTGGAAACACCATATATTTT.

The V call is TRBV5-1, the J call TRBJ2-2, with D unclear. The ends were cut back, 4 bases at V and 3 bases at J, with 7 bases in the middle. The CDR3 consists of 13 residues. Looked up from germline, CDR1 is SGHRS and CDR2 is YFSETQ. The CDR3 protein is CASSPRDTGELFF. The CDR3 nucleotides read TGCGCCAGCAGCCCCCGGGACACCGGGGAGCTGTTTTTT.

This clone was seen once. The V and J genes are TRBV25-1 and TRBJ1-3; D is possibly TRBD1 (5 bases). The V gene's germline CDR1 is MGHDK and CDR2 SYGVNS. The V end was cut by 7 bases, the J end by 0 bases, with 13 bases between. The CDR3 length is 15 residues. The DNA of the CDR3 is TGTGCCAGCACGGGACTCACCGACTCTGGAAACACCATATATTTT. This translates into CASTGLTDSGNTIYF.

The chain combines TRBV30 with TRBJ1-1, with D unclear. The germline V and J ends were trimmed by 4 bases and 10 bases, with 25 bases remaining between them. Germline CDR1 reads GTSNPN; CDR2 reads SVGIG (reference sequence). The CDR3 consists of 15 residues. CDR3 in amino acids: CAWTLPLTASSGAFF. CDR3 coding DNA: TGTGCCTGGACCCTACCGCTTACAGCCTCAAGTGGAGCTTTCTTT.

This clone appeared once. The DNA of the CDR3 is TGCAGCGCCCGGGATAATAATGAAAAACTGTTTTTT. Translation gives CSARDNNEKLFF. The chain couples TRBV29-1 to TRBJ1-4; D is unresolved. This CDR3 region has 12 residues. Germline V gene lookup returns CDR1 SQVTM and CDR2 ANQGSEA. The V and J ends lost 7 bases and 4 bases respectively, with 10 bases between them.

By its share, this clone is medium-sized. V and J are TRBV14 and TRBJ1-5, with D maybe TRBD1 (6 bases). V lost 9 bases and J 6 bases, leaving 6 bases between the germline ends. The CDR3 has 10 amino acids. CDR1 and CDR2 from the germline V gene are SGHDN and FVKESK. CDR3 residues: CARQGQPQHF. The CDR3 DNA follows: TGTGCCAGACAGGGTCAGCCCCAGCATTTT. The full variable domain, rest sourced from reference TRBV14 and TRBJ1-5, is EAGVTQFPSHSVIEKGQTVTLRCDPISGHDNLYWYRRVMGKEIKFLLHFVKESKQDESGMPNNRFLAERTGGTYSTLKVQPAELEDSGVYFCARQGQPQHFGDGTRLSIL.

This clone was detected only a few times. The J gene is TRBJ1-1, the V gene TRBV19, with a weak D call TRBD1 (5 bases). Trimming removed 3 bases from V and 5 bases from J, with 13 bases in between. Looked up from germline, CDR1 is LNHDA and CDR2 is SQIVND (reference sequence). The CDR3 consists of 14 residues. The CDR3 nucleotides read TGTGCCAGTAGTATCGATAGGGGCGGTACTGAAGCTTTCTTT. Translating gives CASSIDRGGTEAFF. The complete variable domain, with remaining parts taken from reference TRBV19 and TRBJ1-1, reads DGGITQSPKYLFRKEGQNVTLSCEQNLNHDAMYWYRQDPGQGLRLIYYSQIVNDFQKGDIAEGYSVSREKKESFPLTVTSAQKNPTAFYLCASSIDRGGTEAFFGQGTRLTVV.

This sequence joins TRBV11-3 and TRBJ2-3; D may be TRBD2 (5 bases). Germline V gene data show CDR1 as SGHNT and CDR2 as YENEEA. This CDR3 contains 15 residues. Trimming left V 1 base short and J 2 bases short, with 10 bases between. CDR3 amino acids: CASSLGSGITDTQYF. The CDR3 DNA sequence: TGTGCCAGCAGCTTAGGATCGGGGATCACAGATACGCAGTATTTT.

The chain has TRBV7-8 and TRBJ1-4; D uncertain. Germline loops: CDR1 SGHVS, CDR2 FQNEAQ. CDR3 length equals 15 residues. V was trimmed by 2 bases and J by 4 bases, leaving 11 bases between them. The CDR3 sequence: CASSLFGQVNEKLFF. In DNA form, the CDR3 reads TGTGCCAGCAGCTTATTCGGTCAGGTTAATGAAAAACTGTTTTTT.

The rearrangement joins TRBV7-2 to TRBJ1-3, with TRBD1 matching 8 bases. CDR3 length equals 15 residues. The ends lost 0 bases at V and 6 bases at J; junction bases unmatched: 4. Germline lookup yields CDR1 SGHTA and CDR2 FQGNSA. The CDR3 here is CASSLAVTGVNTIYF. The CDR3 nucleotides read TGTGCCAGCAGCTTAGCGGTGACAGGGGTAAACACCATATATTTT.

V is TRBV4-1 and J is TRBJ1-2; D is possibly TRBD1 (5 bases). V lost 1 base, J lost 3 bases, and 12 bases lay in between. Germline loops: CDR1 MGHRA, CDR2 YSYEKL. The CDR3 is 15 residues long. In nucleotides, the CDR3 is TGCGCCAGCAGCCAAGGGCAGGGTGCGTACTATGGCTACACCTTC. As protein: CASSQGQGAYYGYTF.

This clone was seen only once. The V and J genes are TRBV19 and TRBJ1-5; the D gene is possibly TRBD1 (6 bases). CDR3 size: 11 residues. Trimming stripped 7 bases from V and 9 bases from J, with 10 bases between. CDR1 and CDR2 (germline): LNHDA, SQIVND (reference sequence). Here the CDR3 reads CASNRAGPQHF. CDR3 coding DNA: TGTGCCAGTAACAGGGCCGGGCCCCAGCATTTT.

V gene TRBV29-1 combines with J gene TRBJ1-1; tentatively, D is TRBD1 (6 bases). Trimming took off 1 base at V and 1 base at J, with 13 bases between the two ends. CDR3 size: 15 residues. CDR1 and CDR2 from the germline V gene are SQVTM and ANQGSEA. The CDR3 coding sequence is TGCAGCGTTGAAGTCTGGATACAGGGGAACACTGAAGCTTTCTTT. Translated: CSVEVWIQGNTEAFF. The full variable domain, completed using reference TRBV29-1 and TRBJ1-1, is SAVISQKPSRDICQRGTSLTIQCQVDSQVTMMFWYRQQPGQSLTLIATANQGSEATYESGFVIDKFPISRPNLTFSTLTVSNMSPEDSSIYLCSVEVWIQGNTEAFFGQGTRLTVV.

Here the CDR3 reads CSSAGAYGYTF. CDR3 in DNA: TGCAGCTCAGCGGGGGCCTATGGCTACACCTTC. V usage is TRBV29-1 and J usage is TRBJ1-2; D might be TRBD1 (6 bases). The CDR3 has 11 amino acids. V gave up 8 bases and J gave up 4 bases, with 11 bases separating them. Germline values: CDR1 SQVTM, CDR2 ANQGSEA.

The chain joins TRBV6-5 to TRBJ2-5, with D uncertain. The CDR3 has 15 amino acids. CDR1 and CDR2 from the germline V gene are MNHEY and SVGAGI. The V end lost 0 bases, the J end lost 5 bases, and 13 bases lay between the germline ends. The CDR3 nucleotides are TGTGCCAGCAGTTACTCGGTCAGTCTAGAGGAGACCCAGTACTTC. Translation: CASSYSVSLEETQYF.

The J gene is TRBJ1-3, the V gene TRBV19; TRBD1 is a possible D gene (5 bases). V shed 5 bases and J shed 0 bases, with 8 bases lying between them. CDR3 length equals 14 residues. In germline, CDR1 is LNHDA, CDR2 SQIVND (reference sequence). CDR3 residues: CASSPTDSGNTIYF. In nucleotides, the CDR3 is TGTGCCAGTAGTCCGACAGACTCTGGAAACACCATATATTTT.

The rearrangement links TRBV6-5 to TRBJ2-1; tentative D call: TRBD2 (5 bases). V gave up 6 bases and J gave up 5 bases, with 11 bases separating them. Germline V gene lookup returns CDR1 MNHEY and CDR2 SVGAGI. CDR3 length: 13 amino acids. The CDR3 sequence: CASRTRGHNEQFF. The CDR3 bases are TGTGCCAGCAGAACTAGAGGTCACAATGAGCAGTTCTTC.

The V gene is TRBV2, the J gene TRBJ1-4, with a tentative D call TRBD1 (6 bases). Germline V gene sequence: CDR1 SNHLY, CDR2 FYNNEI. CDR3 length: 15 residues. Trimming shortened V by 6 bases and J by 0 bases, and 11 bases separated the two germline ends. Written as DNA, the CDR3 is TGTGCCAGCAGGGGGGCAGGAGCAACTAATGAAAAACTGTTTTTT. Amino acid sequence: CASRGAGATNEKLFF.

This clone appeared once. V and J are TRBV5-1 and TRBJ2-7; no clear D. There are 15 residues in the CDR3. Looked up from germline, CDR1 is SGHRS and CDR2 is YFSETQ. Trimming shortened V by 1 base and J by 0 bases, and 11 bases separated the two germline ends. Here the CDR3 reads CASSLLESSSYEQYF. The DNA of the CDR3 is TGCGCCAGCAGCTTGCTGGAGAGTAGCTCCTACGAGCAGTACTTC. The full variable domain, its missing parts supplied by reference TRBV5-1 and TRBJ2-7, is KAGVTQTPRYLIKTRGQQVTLSCSPISGHRSVSWYQQTPGQGLQFLFEYFSETQRNKGNFPGRFSGRQFSNSRSEMNVSTLELGDSALYLCASSLLESSSYEQYFGPGTRLTVT.

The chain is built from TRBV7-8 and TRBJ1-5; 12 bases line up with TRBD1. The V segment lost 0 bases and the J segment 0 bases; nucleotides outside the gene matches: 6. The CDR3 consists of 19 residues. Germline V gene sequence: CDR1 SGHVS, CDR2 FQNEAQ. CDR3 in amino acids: CASSLATGTGGFSNQPQHF. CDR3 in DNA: TGTGCCAGCAGCTTAGCAACCGGGACAGGGGGCTTTAGCAATCAGCCCCAGCATTTT.

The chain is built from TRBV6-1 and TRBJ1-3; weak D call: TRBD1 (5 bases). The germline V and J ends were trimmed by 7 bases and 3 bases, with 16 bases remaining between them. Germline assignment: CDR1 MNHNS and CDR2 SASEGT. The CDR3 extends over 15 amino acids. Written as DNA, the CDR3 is TGTGCCAGCACAAAAGGGGAAGGATTTGGAAACACCATATATTTT. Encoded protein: CASTKGEGFGNTIYF.

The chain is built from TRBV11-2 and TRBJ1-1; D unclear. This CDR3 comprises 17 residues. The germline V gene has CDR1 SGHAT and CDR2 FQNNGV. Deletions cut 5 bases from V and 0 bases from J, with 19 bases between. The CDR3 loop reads CASSLNFGSPLNTEAFF. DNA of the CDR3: TGTGCCAGCAGCCTAAATTTCGGTTCTCCTCTGAACACTGAAGCTTTCTTT.

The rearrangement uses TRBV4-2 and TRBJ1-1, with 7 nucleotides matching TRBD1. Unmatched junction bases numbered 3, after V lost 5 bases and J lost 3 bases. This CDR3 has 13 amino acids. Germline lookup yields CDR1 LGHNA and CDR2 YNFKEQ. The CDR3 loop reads CASSGTGDTEAFF. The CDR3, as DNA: TGTGCCAGCAGCGGTACAGGGGACACTGAAGCTTTCTTT.

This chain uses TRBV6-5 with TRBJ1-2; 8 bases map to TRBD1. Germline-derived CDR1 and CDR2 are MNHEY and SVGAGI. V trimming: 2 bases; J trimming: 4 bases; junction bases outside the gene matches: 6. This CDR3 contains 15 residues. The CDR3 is CASSYDRQGTYGYTF. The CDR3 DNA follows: TGTGCCAGCAGTTACGACCGACAGGGGACCTATGGCTACACCTTC.